These 5 T cell receptor beta chains were sequenced from one sample in a study of T cell responses to AZD1222 COVID-19 vaccine. Clones were read by immunoSEQ multiplex PCR, and TCRdb kept only the in-frame ones, dropping some. In the table there are 140,000 to 150,000 clones, around nine tenths of which are singletons. Material: peripheral blood, obtained on day 0 of AZD1222 vaccination. These receptors were taken from an adult in good health.

This clone is a singleton in its sample. This sequence joins TRBV2 and TRBJ1-5; TRBD1 is a possible D gene (5 bases). The ends were cut back, 6 bases at V and 0 bases at J, with 9 bases in the middle. CDR1 is SNHLY, CDR2 FYNNEI, per germline. The CDR3 spans 14 residues. The CDR3 DNA follows: TGTGCCAGCAGGGGGACCTATAGCAATCAGCCCCAGCATTTT. It encodes CASRGTYSNQPQHF.

The chain is built from TRBV19 and TRBJ1-2, with D perhaps TRBD1 (6 bases). Trimming pared 5 bases from V and 4 bases from J, leaving 17 bases between. The CDR3 extends over 15 amino acids. The germline CDR1 and CDR2 sequences are LNHDA and SQIVND (reference sequence). This CDR3 is CASSVRGGSRYGYTF. In DNA, the CDR3 is TGTGCCAGTAGTGTCAGGGGAGGATCCCGCTATGGCTACACCTTC.

The rearrangement uses TRBV10-3 and TRBJ1-2, with D possibly matching TRBD1 (6 bases). The length of the CDR3 is 13 residues. CDR1 ENHRY and CDR2 SYGVKD come from the germline V gene. Trimming stripped 6 bases from V and 2 bases from J, with 10 bases between. The CDR3 is CAIRPGENYGYTF. CDR3 DNA: TGTGCCATCAGACCAGGGGAGAACTATGGCTACACCTTC.

The genes are TRBV5-1 and TRBJ1-4, with D tentatively TRBD1 (6 bases). Trimming took off 5 bases at V and 0 bases at J, with 11 bases between the two ends. The CDR3 has 15 residues. Germline values: CDR1 SGHRS, CDR2 YFSETQ. DNA of the CDR3: TGCGCCAGCAGGCGGGGGGGCCCAACTAATGAAAAACTGTTTTTT. It specifies CASRRGGPTNEKLFF.

The CDR3 spells CARDKNRREEDTQYF. The CDR3 DNA sequence: TGTGCCAGAGATAAGAATCGGCGGGAGGAAGATACGCAGTATTTT. The rearrangement joins TRBV27 to TRBJ2-3; 8 nucleotides agree with TRBD2. This CDR3 is 15 amino acids long. V trimming: 9 bases; J trimming: 5 bases; junction bases outside the gene matches: 13. Per the germline V gene, CDR1 is MNHEY and CDR2 is SMNVEV (reference sequence).